Below, one T cell receptor beta chain is given with its context. The assay was immunoSEQ multiplex PCR, and TCRdb's table has in-frame clones only and misses some. Of roughly 180,000 clones listed, approximately 80% are singletons. The data were taken from a study of blood T cell repertoires in COVID-19. Turning to the study itself: Whether acute or convalescent, the COVID-19 samples came from the United States, Italy and Spain.

V was cut by 2 bases and J by 1 base, with 10 bases left in between. CDR1 and CDR2 from the germline V gene are SGHDT and YYEEEE. The CDR3 is 15 amino acids. Participants, roughly 18 to 89 years old, spanned 25 or so US areas. Donors of Cohort 3 who recovered were those that had two negative PCRs, clearance, or symptom resolution. This clonotype was sampled from a woman aged 55 to 70 who had recovered from COVID-19. The rearrangement joins TRBV5-6 to TRBJ1-5; D call uncertain. Input material: PBMCs or T cells enriched from blood (not recorded which). The chain's CDR3 is CASSLGGRSNQPQHF. The CDR3 DNA sequence: TGTGCCAGCAGCTTAGGCGGGCGAAGCAATCAGCCCCAGCATTTT.